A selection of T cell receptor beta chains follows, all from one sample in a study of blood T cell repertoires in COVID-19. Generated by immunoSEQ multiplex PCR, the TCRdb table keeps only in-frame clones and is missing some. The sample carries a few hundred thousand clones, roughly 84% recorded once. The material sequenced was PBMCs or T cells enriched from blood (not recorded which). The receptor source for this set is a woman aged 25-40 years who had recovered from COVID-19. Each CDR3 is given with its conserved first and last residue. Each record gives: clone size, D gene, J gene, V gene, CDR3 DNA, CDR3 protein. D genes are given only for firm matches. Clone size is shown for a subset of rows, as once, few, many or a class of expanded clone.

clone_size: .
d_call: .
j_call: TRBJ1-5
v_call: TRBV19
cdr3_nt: TGTGCCAGTAGTATCGACTATCAGCCCCAGCATTTT
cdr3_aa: CASSIDYQPQHF

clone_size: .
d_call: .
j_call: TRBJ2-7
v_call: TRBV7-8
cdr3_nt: TGTGCCAGCAGCCCCCTAAGGAGTGGGTACGAGCAGTACTTC
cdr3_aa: CASSPLRSGYEQYF

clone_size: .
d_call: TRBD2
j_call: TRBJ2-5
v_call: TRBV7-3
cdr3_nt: TGTGCCAGCAGCTCCGCGGGGGGGCAAGAGACCCAGTACTTC
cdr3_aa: CASSSAGGQETQYF

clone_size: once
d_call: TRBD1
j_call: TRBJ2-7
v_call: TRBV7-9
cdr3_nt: TGTGCCAGCAGCTCCTCCTTGGACAGGGGCCTCTACGAGCAGTACTTC
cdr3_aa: CASSSSLDRGLYEQYF

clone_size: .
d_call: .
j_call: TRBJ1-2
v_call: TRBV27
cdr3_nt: TGTGCCAGCAGTTCGTCAGGGAACTATGGCTACACCTTC
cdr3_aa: CASSSSGNYGYTF

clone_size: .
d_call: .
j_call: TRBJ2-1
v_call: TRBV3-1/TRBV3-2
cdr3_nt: TGTGCCAGCAGCCAAGGACTAGGATCAATACATGGGCGGTTCTTC
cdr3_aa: CASSQGLGSIHGRFF

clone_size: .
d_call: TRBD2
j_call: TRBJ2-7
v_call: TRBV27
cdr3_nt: TGTGCCAGCAGTTTGTTCGACGGGAGGCCACGCGAGCAGTACTTC
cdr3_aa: CASSLFDGRPREQYF

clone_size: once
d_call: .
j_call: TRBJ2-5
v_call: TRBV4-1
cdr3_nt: TGCGCCAGCAGCCAACTTATACAGGAGACCCAGTACTTC
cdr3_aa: CASSQLIQETQYF

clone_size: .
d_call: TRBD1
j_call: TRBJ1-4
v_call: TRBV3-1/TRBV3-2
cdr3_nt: TGTGCCAGCAGCCAGGGGACAGGGGCTTCAACTAATGAAAAACTGTTTTTT
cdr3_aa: CASSQGTGASTNEKLFF

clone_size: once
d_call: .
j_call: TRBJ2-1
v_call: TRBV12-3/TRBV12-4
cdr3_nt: TGTGCCAGCGACACAGGTAACAATGAGCAGTTCTTC
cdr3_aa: CASDTGNNEQFF

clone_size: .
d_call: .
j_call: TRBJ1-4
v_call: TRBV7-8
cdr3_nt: TGTGCCAGCAGCTTCGGAGGGTGGGCAACTAATGAAAAACTGTTTTTT
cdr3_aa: CASSFGGWATNEKLFF

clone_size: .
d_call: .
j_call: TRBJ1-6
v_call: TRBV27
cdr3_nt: TGTGCCAGCAGCCAAACAGGGCTCGGTTCACCCCTCCACTTT
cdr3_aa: CASSQTGLGSPLHF

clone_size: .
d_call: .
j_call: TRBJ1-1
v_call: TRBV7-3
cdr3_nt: TGTGCCAGCAGCTTAAGGATGGTGGGGAGCGGGGAAGCTTTCTTT
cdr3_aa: CASSLRMVGSGEAFF

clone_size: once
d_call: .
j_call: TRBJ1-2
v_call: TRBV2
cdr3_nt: TGTGCCAGCAGTGAAAATCGGTATGATGGCTACACCTTC
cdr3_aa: CASSENRYDGYTF

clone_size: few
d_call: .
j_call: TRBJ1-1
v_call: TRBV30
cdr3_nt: TGTGCCTGGAGTGTACTTTTGTCCGGAGGAGCTTTCTTT
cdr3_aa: CAWSVLLSGGAFF

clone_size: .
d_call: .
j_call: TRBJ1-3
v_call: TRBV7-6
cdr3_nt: TGTGCCAGCAGCTTAGCGCCGGCACAGAGCTCTGGAAACACCATATATTTT
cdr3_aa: CASSLAPAQSSGNTIYF

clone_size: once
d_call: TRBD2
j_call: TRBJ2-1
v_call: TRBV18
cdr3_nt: TGTGCCAGCTCACCATCTGAGACTAGCGGGATGTACAATGAGCAGTTCTTC
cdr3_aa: CASSPSETSGMYNEQFF

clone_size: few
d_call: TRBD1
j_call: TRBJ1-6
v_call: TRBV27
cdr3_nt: TGTGCCAGCAGTTCCGCCGACAGGGATAATTCACCCCTCCACTTT
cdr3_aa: CASSSADRDNSPLHF

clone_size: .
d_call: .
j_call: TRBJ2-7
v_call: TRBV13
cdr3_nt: TGTGCCAGCAGCTCACTGTTAGCGGATAGCTCCTACGAGCAGTACTTC
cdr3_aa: CASSSLLADSSYEQYF

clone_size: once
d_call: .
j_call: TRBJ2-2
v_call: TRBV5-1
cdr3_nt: TGCGCCAGCAGCTTGGGTTCTGGCGGGTATAACACCGGGGAGCTGTTTTTT
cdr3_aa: CASSLGSGGYNTGELFF

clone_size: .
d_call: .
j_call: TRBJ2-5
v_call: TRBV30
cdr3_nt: TGTGCCTGGAGTCGAAGCGCAGGGGGGCTAGAGACCCAGTACTTC
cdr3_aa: CAWSRSAGGLETQYF

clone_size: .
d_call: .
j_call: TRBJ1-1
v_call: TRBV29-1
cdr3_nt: TGCAGCGTTGAACCACAGGCTGACACTGAAGCTTTCTTT
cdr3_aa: CSVEPQADTEAFF

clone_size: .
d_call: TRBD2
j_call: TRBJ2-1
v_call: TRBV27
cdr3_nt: TGTGCCAGCAGAGTAAACCCAAGCGGGAGCCACTACCACAATGAGCAGTTCTTC
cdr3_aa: CASRVNPSGSHYHNEQFF

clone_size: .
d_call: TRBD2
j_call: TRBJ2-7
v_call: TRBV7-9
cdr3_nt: TGTGCCAGCAGCTGGCGGGAGGTATCCTACGAGCAGTACTTC
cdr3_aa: CASSWREVSYEQYF

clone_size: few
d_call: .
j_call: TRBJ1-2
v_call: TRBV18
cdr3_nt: TGTGCCAGCTCACAACAGGGTTGGGACGGCTACACCTTC
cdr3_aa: CASSQQGWDGYTF

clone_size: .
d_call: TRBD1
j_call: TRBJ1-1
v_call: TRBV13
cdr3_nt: TGTGCCAGCAGCTTAATGGACGGGATCTTAACAGGGGGCGGATTGAGAAGCACTGAAGCTTTCTTT
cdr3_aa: CASSLMDGILTGGGLRSTEAFF

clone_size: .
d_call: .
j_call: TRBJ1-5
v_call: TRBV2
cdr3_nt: TGTGCCAGCAGTGACTCTAACCGGCCCCAGCATTTT
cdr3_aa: CASSDSNRPQHF

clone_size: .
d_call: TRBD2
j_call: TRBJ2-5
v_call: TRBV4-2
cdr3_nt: TGTGCCAGCAGCCAAGATGGGCTAGCGGGACAAGAGACCCAGTACTTC
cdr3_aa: CASSQDGLAGQETQYF

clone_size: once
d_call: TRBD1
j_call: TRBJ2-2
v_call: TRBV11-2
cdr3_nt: TGTGCCAGCAGCTTAGAGGCAGGGGGAATCACCGGGGAGCTGTTTTTT
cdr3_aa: CASSLEAGGITGELFF

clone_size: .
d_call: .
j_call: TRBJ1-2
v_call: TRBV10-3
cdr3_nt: TGTGCCATCAGTGAGTCGGTAGGGGCGGGAGGCTACACCTTC
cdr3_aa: CAISESVGAGGYTF

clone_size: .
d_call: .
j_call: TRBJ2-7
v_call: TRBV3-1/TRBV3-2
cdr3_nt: TGTGCCAGCAGCCCGGCGGGGTACGAGCAGTACTTC
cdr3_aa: CASSPAGYEQYF

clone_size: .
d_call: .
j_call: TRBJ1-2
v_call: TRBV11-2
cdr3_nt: TGTGCCAGCAGCCCCCCGGGTGGCTACACCTTC
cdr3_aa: CASSPPGGYTF

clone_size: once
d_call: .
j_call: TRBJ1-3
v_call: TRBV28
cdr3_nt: TGTGCCAGCAGGCGACAGTCCTCCTCTGGAAACACCATATATTTT
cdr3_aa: CASRRQSSSGNTIYF

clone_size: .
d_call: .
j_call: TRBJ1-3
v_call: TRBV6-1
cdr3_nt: TGTGCCAGCAGTGAACCCCTATGGAGCTCTGGAAACACCATATATTTT
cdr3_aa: CASSEPLWSSGNTIYF

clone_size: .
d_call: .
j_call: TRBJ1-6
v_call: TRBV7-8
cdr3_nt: TGTGCCAGCAGCTTACGGGGTTTGAATTCACCCCTCCACTTT
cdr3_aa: CASSLRGLNSPLHF

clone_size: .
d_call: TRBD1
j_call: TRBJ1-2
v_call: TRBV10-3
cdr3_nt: TGTGCCATCAGTGAGTCCGACAGGGGAAAGGGCTACACCTTC
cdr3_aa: CAISESDRGKGYTF

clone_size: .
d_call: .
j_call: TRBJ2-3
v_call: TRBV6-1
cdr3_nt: TGTGCCAGCAGTGAAACAAAGGGACTCGGCACAGATACGCAGTATTTT
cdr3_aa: CASSETKGLGTDTQYF

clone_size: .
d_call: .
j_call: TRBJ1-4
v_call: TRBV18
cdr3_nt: TGTGCCAGCTCACCACCTCCACAGGGAAATGAAAAACTGTTTTTT
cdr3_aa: CASSPPPQGNEKLFF

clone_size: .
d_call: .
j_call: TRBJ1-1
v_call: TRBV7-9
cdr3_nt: TGTGCCAGCAGTTCAGGGATGAACACTGAAGCTTTCTTT
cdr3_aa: CASSSGMNTEAFF

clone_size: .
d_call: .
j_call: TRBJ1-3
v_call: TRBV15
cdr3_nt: TGTGCCACCAACGACAGGTACTCTGGAAACACCATATATTTT
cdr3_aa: CATNDRYSGNTIYF

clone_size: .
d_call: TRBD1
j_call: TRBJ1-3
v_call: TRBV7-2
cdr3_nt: TGTGCCAGCAGCTTTTCGCGACAGGGTTCGGGGAACACCATATATTTT
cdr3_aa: CASSFSRQGSGNTIYF

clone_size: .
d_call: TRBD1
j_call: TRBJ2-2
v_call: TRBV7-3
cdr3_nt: TGTGCCAGCAGCAAACGGACAGGGGACACCGGGGAGCTGTTTTTT
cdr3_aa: CASSKRTGDTGELFF

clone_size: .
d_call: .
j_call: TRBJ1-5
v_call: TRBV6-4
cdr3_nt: TGTGCCAGCAGTCTGTTTAGCAATCAGCCCCAGCATTTT
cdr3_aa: CASSLFSNQPQHF

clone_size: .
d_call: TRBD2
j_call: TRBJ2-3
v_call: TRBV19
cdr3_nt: TGTGCCAGTAGTATTGTAGCGGGATACACAGATACGCAGTATTTT
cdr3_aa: CASSIVAGYTDTQYF

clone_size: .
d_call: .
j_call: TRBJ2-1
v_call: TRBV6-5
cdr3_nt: TGTGCCAGCAGTCGACAGTCCTACTCCTACAATGAGCAGTTCTTC
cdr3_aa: CASSRQSYSYNEQFF

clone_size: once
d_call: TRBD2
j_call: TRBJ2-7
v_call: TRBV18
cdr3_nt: TGTGCCAGCTCACCCGTACTAGCGGACTCCTACGAGCAGTACTTC
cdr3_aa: CASSPVLADSYEQYF

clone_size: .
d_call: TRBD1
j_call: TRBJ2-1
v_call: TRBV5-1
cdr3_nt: TGCGCCAGCAGCTTGGACAGGGGGAGGTTTTATGAGCAGTTCTTC
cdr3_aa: CASSLDRGRFYEQFF

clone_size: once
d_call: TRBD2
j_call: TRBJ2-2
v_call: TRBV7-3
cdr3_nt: TGTGCCAGCAGCTTAAGTACTAGCGGGGGCGTTACGAACACCGGGGAGCTGTTTTTT
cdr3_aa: CASSLSTSGGVTNTGELFF

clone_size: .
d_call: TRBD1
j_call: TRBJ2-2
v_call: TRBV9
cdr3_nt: TGTGCCAGCAGCGTCAACAGGGGGGTTACCGGGGAGCTGTTTTTT
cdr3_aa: CASSVNRGVTGELFF

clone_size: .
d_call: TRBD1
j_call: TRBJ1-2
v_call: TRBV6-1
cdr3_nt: TGTGCCAGCAGTGATTCTCCGGGACAGGGGGCCTTTGGCTACACCTTC
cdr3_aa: CASSDSPGQGAFGYTF

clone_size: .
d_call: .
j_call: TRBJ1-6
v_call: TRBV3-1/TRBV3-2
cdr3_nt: TGTGCCAGCAGCCAGGGAGGGAATTCACCCCTCCACTTT
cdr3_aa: CASSQGGNSPLHF

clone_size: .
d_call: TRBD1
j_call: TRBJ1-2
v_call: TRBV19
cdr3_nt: TGTGCCAGTAGTGTGGACAGGGGGCGAATCTTCACTAACTATGGCTACACCTTC
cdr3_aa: CASSVDRGRIFTNYGYTF

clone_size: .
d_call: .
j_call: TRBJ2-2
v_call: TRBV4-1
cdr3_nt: TGCGCCAGCAGCCAATTGTATAGAAACACCGGGGAGCTGTTTTTT
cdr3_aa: CASSQLYRNTGELFF

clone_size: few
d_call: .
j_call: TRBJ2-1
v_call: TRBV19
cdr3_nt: TGTGCCAGTAGGCCGAGCTCCTACAATGAGCAGTTCTTC
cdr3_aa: CASRPSSYNEQFF

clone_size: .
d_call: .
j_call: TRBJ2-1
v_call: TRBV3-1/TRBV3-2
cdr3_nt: TGTGCCAGCAGCCAAGATTCCGGGTGGGAGCAGTTCTTC
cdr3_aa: CASSQDSGWEQFF